Ten or more counts support the clone carrying this TCR beta chain. The sample belongs to a study of blood T cells in healthy people across ages. The use of a sample-barcoded 5' primer and a J-beta primer mix characterized a second PCR of roughly 7 to 11 cycles. Each CDR3 protein gets one entry after TCRdb re-called the 5' RACE reads with MiXCR. There are 750,000 or so distinct CDR3 sequences in the sample; roughly 25% occur only once, and more than 7.5% lies in the top ten. Germline V gene data show CDR1 as DFQATT and CDR2 as SNEGSKA (reference sequence). The CDR3 extends over 13 amino acids. Trimming removed 5 bases at V and 6 bases at J, with 17 bases between. These data also formed part of another study, on T cells of mothers and their children.

This receptor was identified in a boy between 10 and 17 years old in good health. The sequencing sample was made of blood. This sequence joins TRBV20-1 and TRBJ2-7, with a possible D match to TRBD1 (6 bases). CDR3 amino acids: CSAPGQSGREQYF. Written as DNA, the CDR3 is TGCAGTGCTCCCGGACAGAGCGGACGCGAGCAGTACTTC.